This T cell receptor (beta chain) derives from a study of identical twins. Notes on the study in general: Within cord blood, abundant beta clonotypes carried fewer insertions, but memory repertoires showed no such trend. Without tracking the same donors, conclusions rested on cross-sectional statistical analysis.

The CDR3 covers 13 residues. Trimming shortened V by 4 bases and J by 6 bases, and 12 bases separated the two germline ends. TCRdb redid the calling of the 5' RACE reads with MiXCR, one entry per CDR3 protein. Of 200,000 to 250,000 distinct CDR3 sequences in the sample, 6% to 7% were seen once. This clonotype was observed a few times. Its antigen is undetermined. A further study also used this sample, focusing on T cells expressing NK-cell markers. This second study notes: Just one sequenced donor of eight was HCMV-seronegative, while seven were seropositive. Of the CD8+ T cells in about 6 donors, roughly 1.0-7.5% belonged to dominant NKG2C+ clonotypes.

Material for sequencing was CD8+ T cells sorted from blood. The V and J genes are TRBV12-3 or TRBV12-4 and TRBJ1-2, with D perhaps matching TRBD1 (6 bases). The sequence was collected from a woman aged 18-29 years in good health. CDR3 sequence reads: CASSSTGIHGYTF. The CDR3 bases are TGTGCCAGCAGTTCTACAGGGATTCATGGCTACACCTTC.